These T cell receptor beta chains were read from a single sample in a study of T-cell memory formation after mild COVID-19. TCRdb reprocessed the 5' RACE reads with MiXCR, giving one entry per CDR3 protein. Of 100,000 or so distinct CDR3 sequences in the sample, over 8.5% are singletons; the top ten hold around 39%. Sequenced input: PBMCs or a T cell subset sorted from them (not recorded which). The receptor set was obtained from a man between 18 and 29 years old who had mild COVID-19 (a few samples of this study predate the infection). Cell type and time point are not known. CDR3s leave out the opening cysteine and the closing phenylalanine or tryptophan.

V gene,J gene,CDR3 protein
TRBV27,TRBJ1-6,ASSLSPSSGSPLH
TRBV7-9,TRBJ1-2,ASSTVRGQGYGYT
TRBV6-5,TRBJ1-1,ASSYQVRGTEAF
TRBV9,TRBJ2-3,ASSAGGGFADTQY
TRBV6-2/TRBV6-3,TRBJ2-1,ASSLARFNEQF
TRBV6-6,TRBJ1-2,ASSYSEGYYGYT
TRBV7-9,TRBJ2-1,ATGKRGDYNEQF
TRBV15,TRBJ2-7,ATSREGLGISEQY
TRBV29-1,TRBJ2-7,SVQETYEQY
TRBV4-3,TRBJ2-1,ASSHLGLVDEQF
TRBV29-1,TRBJ2-1,SVNGGSNSYNEQF
TRBV6-2/TRBV6-3,TRBJ2-1,ASGLWVAGVYEQF
TRBV9,TRBJ2-7,ASSALTETYEQY
TRBV19,TRBJ2-7,ASSIQGYEQY
TRBV20-1,TRBJ1-5,SARVGVRKSNQPQH
TRBV11-2,TRBJ2-5,ASSLSTGGETHY
TRBV5-1,TRBJ1-6,ASSRALRTGNSPLH
TRBV5-6,TRBJ2-6,ASSYGQLSSWANVLT
TRBV27,TRBJ2-1,SSSLRLYNEQF
TRBV6-2/TRBV6-3,TRBJ2-1,ASSYSLPTSGGSKF
TRBV7-2,TRBJ2-1,ASSSGQGARNEQF
TRBV9,TRBJ1-3,ASSGSGNTIY
TRBV4-1,TRBJ1-6,ASSRQGTSPLH
TRBV7-9,TRBJ2-3,ASSADRADTQY
TRBV7-6,TRBJ2-3,ASSFGDTQY
TRBV6-5,TRBJ2-5,ASRIGPGTERQETQY
TRBV9,TRBJ2-6,ASGLGAGANVLT
TRBV9,TRBJ2-3,ASSLTGGGDTQY
TRBV7-2,TRBJ1-2,ASSTRDRSYYGYT
TRBV5-1,TRBJ2-2,ASREPPGTGELF
TRBV11-2,TRBJ2-4,ASRNRGTVAKNIQY